Detailed here is one T cell receptor beta chain. This table comes from immunoSEQ multiplex PCR, and its TCRdb copy is limited to in-frame clones, with some not included. The sample yields hundreds of thousands of clones, around 90% seen once. The germline gives CDR1 MNHEY, CDR2 SMNVEV (reference sequence). V gave up 4 bases and J gave up 0 bases; unmatched junction bases: 0. CDR3 length: 15 amino acids. The data originate from a study of blood T cell repertoires in COVID-19. Sample: peripheral blood. The rearrangement links TRBV27 to TRBJ2-1; 10 bases agree with TRBD2. The clonotype was recovered from a human donor in a cohort sampled during active COVID-19. In DNA, the CDR3 is TGTGCCAGCAGTTCTAGCGGGAGCTCCTACAATGAGCAGTTCTTC. Translated, it gives CASSSSGSSYNEQFF.